This TCR beta chain was sequenced for a study of cytotoxic CD8 clonotypes in ibrutinib-treated CLL. Assay used: immunoSEQ multiplex PCR; TCRdb lists only in-frame clones, some missing. The sample lists fewer than 300,000 clones; roughly three quarters were seen once. The junction had 5 bases not matched to a gene; V was cut back by 5 bases and J by 4 bases. The CDR3 loop spans 14 amino acids. Germline V gene data show CDR1 as MNHEY and CDR2 as SMNVEV (reference sequence). The table lists this clone with a count of one. This specimen consisted of PBMCs, obtained at disease progression, from a patient treated with ibrutinib. The rearrangement joins TRBV27 to TRBJ2-5, with 9 bases that match TRBD1. The origin of this receptor is a human donor with chronic lymphocytic leukemia. The CDR3 DNA reads TGTGCCAGCAGTACGGACAGGGGCCGAGAGACCCAGTACTTC. Translating gives CASSTDRGRETQYF.